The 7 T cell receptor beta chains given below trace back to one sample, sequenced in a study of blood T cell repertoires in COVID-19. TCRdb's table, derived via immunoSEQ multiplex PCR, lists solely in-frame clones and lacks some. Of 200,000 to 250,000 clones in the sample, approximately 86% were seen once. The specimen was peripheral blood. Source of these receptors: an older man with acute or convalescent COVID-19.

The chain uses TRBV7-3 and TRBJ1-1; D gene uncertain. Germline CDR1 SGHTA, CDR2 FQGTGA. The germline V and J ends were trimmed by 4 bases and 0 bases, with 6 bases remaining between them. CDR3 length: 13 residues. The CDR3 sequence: CASSSQMNTEAFF. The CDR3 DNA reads TGTGCCAGCAGCTCCCAAATGAACACTGAAGCTTTCTTT.

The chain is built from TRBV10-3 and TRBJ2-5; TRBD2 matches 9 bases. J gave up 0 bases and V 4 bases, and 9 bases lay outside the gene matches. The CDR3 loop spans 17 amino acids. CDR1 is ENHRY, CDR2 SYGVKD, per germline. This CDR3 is CAISGGLAGRYQETQYF. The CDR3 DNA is TGTGCCATCAGTGGAGGGCTAGCGGGAAGGTACCAAGAGACCCAGTACTTC.

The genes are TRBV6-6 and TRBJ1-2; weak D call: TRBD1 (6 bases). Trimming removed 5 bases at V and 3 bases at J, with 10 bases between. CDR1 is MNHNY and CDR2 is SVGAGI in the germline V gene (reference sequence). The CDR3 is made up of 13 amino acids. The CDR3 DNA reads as TGTGCCAGCAGTCAACAGGGATACTATGGCTACACCTTC. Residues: CASSQQGYYGYTF.

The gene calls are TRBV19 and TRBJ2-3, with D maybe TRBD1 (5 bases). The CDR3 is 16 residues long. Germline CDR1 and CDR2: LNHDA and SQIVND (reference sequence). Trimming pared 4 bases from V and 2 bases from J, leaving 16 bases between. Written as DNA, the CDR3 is TGTGCCAGTAGTAGGAACCCAGGGTTTTCCACAGATACGCAGTATTTT. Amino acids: CASSRNPGFSTDTQYF.

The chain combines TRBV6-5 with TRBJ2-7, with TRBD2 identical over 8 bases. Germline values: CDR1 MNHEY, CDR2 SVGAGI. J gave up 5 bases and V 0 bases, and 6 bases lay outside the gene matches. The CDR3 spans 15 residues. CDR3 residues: CASSYSRGEGHEQYF. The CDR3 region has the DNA TGTGCCAGCAGTTACTCGCGGGGGGAGGGACACGAGCAGTACTTC.

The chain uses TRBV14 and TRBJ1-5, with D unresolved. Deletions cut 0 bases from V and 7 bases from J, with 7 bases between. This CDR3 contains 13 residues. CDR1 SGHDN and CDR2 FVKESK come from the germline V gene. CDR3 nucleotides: TGTGCCAGCAGCCAAGATCGAGGGCAGCCCCAGCATTTT. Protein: CASSQDRGQPQHF.

CDR3 sequence reads: CASSLQGFYGYTF. The CDR3 DNA sequence: TGTGCCAGCAGCTTACAGGGGTTCTATGGCTACACCTTC. The chain uses TRBV7-3 and TRBJ1-2; D is possibly TRBD1 (6 bases). Between the trimmed V and J ends, which lost 2 bases and 4 bases, there was a span of 8 bases. The germline gives CDR1 SGHTA, CDR2 FQGTGA. This CDR3 spans 13 amino acids.